This record covers a single TCR beta chain. The authors generated TCR beta cDNA through 5'RACE template switching with UMIs. For each CDR3 protein, TCRdb gives one entry from its re-call of the 5' RACE reads, without DNA. This table lists roughly 430,000 distinct CDR3 sequences. These data come from a study of T cells expressing NK-cell markers. About the research overall: The authors sequenced eight donors, of whom seven were HCMV-seropositive and one was seronegative.

In germline, CDR1 is KGHSY, CDR2 FQNENV. This CDR3 spans 14 amino acids. Sequencing was carried out using blood T cells: a sorted CD56 or NKG2C T cell subset, CD4+ or CD8+ T cells, or bulk PBMC T cells (not recorded which). This chain joins TRBV16 and TRBJ1-2; absent DNA, TCRdb's TRBD1 call cannot be checked. The TCR originated in a woman between 18 and 69 years old in good health. This chain's CDR3 is CASGPGQGIYGYTF.